This is a list of T cell receptor beta chains from one sample in a study of prognosis after radiotherapy for stage I lung cancer. TCRdb reanalysed the multiplex PCR reads using MiXCR and keeps one entry per CDR3 protein. The data show fewer than 25,000 distinct CDR3 sequences, about 37% seen once. Sequencing was performed on PBMCs, taken before or after stereotactic body radiation therapy (not recorded which). The source of these receptors is a donor aged 50 or older with non-small cell lung cancer. CDR3s include the opening cysteine and the closing phenylalanine or tryptophan. Fields, in order: J gene, V gene, D gene, clone size, CDR3 protein, CDR3 DNA. D genes are given only for firm matches. The size entry is marked missing in some rows and otherwise reads once, few, many or a size class.

>TRBJ1-2|TRBV5-1|NA|many
CASSPQGEGPSGYTF
TGCGCCAGCAGCCCACAAGGGGAGGGACCTTCTGGCTACACCTTC
>TRBJ1-2|TRBV7-2|NA|many
CASSPRVGGTDGYGYTF
TGTGCCAGCAGCCCACGGGTAGGCGGGACCGATGGATATGGCTACACCTTC
>TRBJ1-4|TRBV20-1|NA|many
CSARDPSGREKLFF
TGCAGTGCTAGAGATCCCTCAGGGCGGGAAAAACTGTTTTTT
>TRBJ2-2|TRBV4-2|NA|NA
CASSLDQGAGELFF
TGTGCCAGCAGCCTTGACCAGGGAGCCGGGGAGCTGTTTTTT
>TRBJ1-2|TRBV10-3|TRBD1|many
CASGDRETGYTF
TGTGCCAGCGGGGACAGGGAAACAGGCTACACCTTC
>TRBJ2-2|TRBV5-4|TRBD2|once
CASSSSGGTGELFF
TGTGCCAGCAGCTCGAGCGGGGGCACCGGGGAGCTGTTTTTT
>TRBJ2-1|TRBV2|NA|medium-sized
CASQEIATNNEQFF
TGTGCCAGCCAGGAAATAGCGACGAACAATGAGCAGTTCTTC
>TRBJ2-3|TRBV28|NA|NA
CASRKTPSFTDTQYF
TGTGCCAGCAGGAAGACTCCTAGCTTCACAGATACGCAGTATTTT
>TRBJ2-1|TRBV3-1|NA|many
CATTAAPATGSSVF
TGTGCCACCACAGCAGCCCCAGCCACTGGAAGTTCGGTCTTC
>TRBJ2-3|TRBV9|NA|many
CASSSGGVDTQYF
TGTGCCAGCAGTTCCGGGGGCGTCGATACGCAGTATTTT
>TRBJ2-2|TRBV7-2|TRBD1|NA
CASSRTGANTGELFF
TGTGCCAGCAGCCGGACAGGGGCCAACACCGGGGAGCTGTTTTTT
>TRBJ2-5|TRBV30|NA|many
CAWSGGGDRSETQYF
TGTGCCTGGAGTGGAGGGGGGGACAGGTCTGAGACCCAGTACTTC
>TRBJ1-2|TRBV15|NA|many
CATSRDLAMTNYGYTF
TGTGCCACCAGCAGAGATTTGGCAATGACTAACTATGGCTACACCTTC
>TRBJ2-1|TRBV28|NA|many
CASTPGLSYNEQFF
TGTGCCAGCACCCCGGGGTTATCCTACAATGAGCAGTTCTTC
>TRBJ1-3|TRBV6-1|NA|NA
CASSEVLQSIRNTIYF
TGTGCCAGCAGTGAAGTACTGCAGAGTATTCGAAACACCATATATTTT
>TRBJ2-3|TRBV18|TRBD1|many
CASSRLQGAFDTQYF
TGTGCCAGCTCAAGACTTCAGGGGGCGTTCGATACGCAGTATTTT
>TRBJ1-2|TRBV3-1|TRBD1|many
CASSPTTGGGHTF
TGTGCCAGCAGCCCAACTACAGGGGGCGGGCACACCTTC
>TRBJ1-2|TRBV7-2|TRBD1|many
CASSLGTGSRYGYTF
TGTGCCAGCAGCTTAGGGACAGGGTCTCGGTATGGCTACACCTTC
>TRBJ1-6|TRBV7-9|NA|many
CASSLSDSPLHF
TGTGCCAGCAGCTTAAGTGATTCACCCCTCCACTTT
>TRBJ2-3|TRBV7-9|NA|many
CASSPLGLSTDTQYF
TGTGCCAGCAGCCCCCTGGGACTGAGCACAGATACGCAGTATTTT
>TRBJ2-3|TRBV5-1|TRBD2|many
CASSLLGLAVTSTDTQYF
TGCGCCAGCAGCCTCCTGGGACTAGCGGTTACTAGCACAGATACGCAGTATTTT
>TRBJ1-2|TRBV6-2/TRBV6-3|NA|NA
CASSLYQWVCYTF
TGTGCCAGCAGTTTATATCAGTGGGTCTGCTACACCTTC
>TRBJ2-2|TRBV6-2/TRBV6-3|NA|many
CASNSRVGELFF
TGTGCCAGCAATTCTCGAGTCGGGGAGCTGTTTTTT
>TRBJ2-6|TRBV5-1|NA|many
CASKWGPETGANVLTF
TGCGCCAGCAAGTGGGGACCGGAAACTGGGGCCAACGTCCTGACTTTC
>TRBJ2-5|TRBV3-1|TRBD2|many
CASSQVPGLAGVGLAETQYF
TGTGCCAGCAGCCAAGTACCCGGCTTAGCGGGAGTCGGGTTGGCAGAGACCCAGTACTTC
>TRBJ1-3|TRBV6-1|NA|NA
CASRKGGAGNTIYF
TGTGCCAGCAGAAAGGGGGGGGCTGGAAACACCATATATTTT
>TRBJ2-1|TRBV11-3|TRBD2|once
CASSGRYPSGRSPNEQFF
TGTGCCAGCAGCGGCAGATATCCGAGCGGGAGATCCCCCAATGAGCAGTTCTTC
>TRBJ2-7|TRBV18|NA|many
CASSPPNRDLYEQYF
TGTGCCAGCTCACCACCAAACCGGGACCTATACGAGCAGTACTTC
>TRBJ1-5|TRBV2|NA|many
CASSERENQPQHF
TGTGCCAGCAGTGAGAGGGAAAATCAGCCCCAGCATTTT
>TRBJ2-7|TRBV6-2/TRBV6-3|NA|many
CASSENNPEQYF
TGTGCCAGCAGTGAGAATAACCCCGAGCAGTACTTC
>TRBJ2-7|TRBV4-3|NA|many
CASSQGVGVGYEQYF
TGCGCCAGCAGCCAAGGGGTAGGAGTGGGCTACGAGCAGTACTTC
>TRBJ2-3|TRBV11-2|TRBD2|few
CASSFPERGAITDTQYF
TGTGCCAGCAGCTTCCCCGAGCGGGGGGCAATCACAGATACGCAGTATTTT
>TRBJ2-3|TRBV19|TRBD1|many
CASSTQGGSTDTQYF
TGTGCCAGTAGTACACAGGGGGGTAGCACAGATACGCAGTATTTT
>TRBJ2-7|TRBV20-1|TRBD1|many
CSAETTGLSYEQYF
TGCAGTGCAGAGACGACAGGGCTTTCCTACGAGCAGTACTTC
>TRBJ1-5|TRBV19|NA|many
CASSPVVYSNQPQHF
TGTGCCAGTAGTCCCGTGGTGTATAGCAATCAGCCCCAGCATTTT
>TRBJ1-1|TRBV19|NA|many
CASTKGQGIQEAFF
TGTGCCAGTACGAAGGGACAAGGAATACAAGAAGCTTTCTTT
>TRBJ1-1|TRBV2|NA|many
CASSPDMNTEAFF
TGTGCCAGCAGCCCAGACATGAACACTGAAGCTTTCTTT
>TRBJ2-6|TRBV9|NA|many
CASSVGGLNSGANVLTF
TGTGCCAGCAGCGTAGGTGGATTAAACTCTGGGGCCAACGTCCTGACTTTC